Following are 18 T cell receptor beta chains from one sample sequenced in a study of blood T cell repertoires in COVID-19. Assay: immunoSEQ multiplex PCR; the TCRdb copy retains only in-frame clones and omits some. The repertoire has approximately 56,000 clones, around 82% of them found once; the top ten carry under 30%. The source material was peripheral blood. These receptor sequences come from a woman over 75 with COVID-19, enrolled during active disease.

V gene TRBV6-5 combines with J gene TRBJ2-1; 8 bases agree with TRBD2. V lost 0 bases to trimming and J lost 7 bases; unmatched junction nucleotides: 8. CDR1 is MNHEY and CDR2 is SVGAGI in the germline V gene. The CDR3 is made up of 16 amino acids. The CDR3 here is CASSYSLGGGGNEQFF. The DNA for the CDR3 is TGTGCCAGCAGTTACTCGCTGGGGGGCGGGGGGAATGAGCAGTTCTTC.

This clone has a single count. The rearrangement joins TRBV2 to TRBJ2-5; TRBD1 aligns across 9 bases. The germline V gene has CDR1 SNHLY and CDR2 FYNNEI. The CDR3 length is 16 residues. Trimming cost V 5 bases and J 4 bases; bases outside gene matches: 11. CDR3 sequence (DNA): TGTGCCAGCAGTCCGGGACAGGGAACTGCGGGAGAGACCCAGTACTTC. Residues: CASSPGQGTAGETQYF.

This chain links TRBV6-2 or TRBV6-3 with TRBJ2-2; tentatively, D is TRBD1 (5 bases). From germline, CDR1 is MNHEY and CDR2 SVGEGT. Trimming left V 2 bases short and J 8 bases short, with 6 bases between. The CDR3 sequence is 12 residues long. The CDR3 spells CASSYAGGELFF. The CDR3 DNA reads TGTGCCAGCAGTTACGCAGGGGGGGAGCTGTTTTTT.

The J gene is TRBJ2-1, the V gene TRBV30; 11 nucleotides align to TRBD2. Germline CDR1 and CDR2: GTSNPN and SVGIG (reference sequence). Trimming removed 3 bases from V and 10 bases from J; junction bases left unmatched: 5. This CDR3 has 13 amino acids. The CDR3: CAWSILAGDEQFF. The CDR3 DNA follows: TGTGCCTGGAGCATACTAGCGGGAGACGAGCAGTTCTTC.

The V call is TRBV7-8, the J call TRBJ1-4, with a tentative D call TRBD1 (5 bases). In germline, CDR1 is SGHVS, CDR2 FQNEAQ. Trimming shortened V by 3 bases and J by 8 bases, and 10 bases separated the two germline ends. There are 13 residues in the CDR3. CDR3 sequence (DNA): TGTGCCAGCAGCTTGGACATAGTGGAAAAACTGTTTTTT. Protein: CASSLDIVEKLFF.

This rearrangement joins TRBV27 to TRBJ1-1, with TRBD1 matching 7 bases. Germline CDR1 is MNHEY and CDR2 is SMNVEV (reference sequence). The CDR3 extends over 14 amino acids. J was trimmed by 0 bases and V by 2 bases; bases with no gene match: 0. DNA for the CDR3: TGTGCCAGCAGTTTAAGGGGGCTGAACACTGAAGCTTTCTTT. Residues: CASSLRGLNTEAFF.

The V call is TRBV27, the J call TRBJ2-1, with unresolved D. V was pared by 6 bases and J by 10 bases, with 13 bases between. The CDR3 is 12 residues long. Germline CDR1 and CDR2: MNHEY and SMNVEV (reference sequence). CDR3 DNA: TGTGCCAGCAGATTCTCGGGTGGAGAGCAGTTCTTC. Protein sequence: CASRFSGGEQFF.

This chain joins TRBV7-2 and TRBJ2-5; TRBD1 is a possible D gene (7 bases). In germline, CDR1 is SGHTA, CDR2 FQGNSA. V was shortened by 3 bases and J by 5 bases, with 16 bases between the two germline ends. This CDR3 comprises 15 residues. DNA of the CDR3: TGTGCCAGCAGCTTGGGTGGAGGGGGCTGGGAGACCCAGTACTTC. Its protein product is CASSLGGGGWETQYF.

This chain links TRBV4-2 with TRBJ1-2, with D possibly TRBD1 on 5 matching bases. Germline assignment: CDR1 LGHNA and CDR2 YNFKEQ. V was pared by 5 bases and J by 3 bases, with 19 bases between. There are 16 residues in the CDR3. The chain's CDR3 is CASSVGDSFLDYGYTF. Written as DNA, the CDR3 is TGTGCCAGCAGCGTAGGGGATTCCTTCCTTGACTATGGCTACACCTTC.

The chain joins TRBV19 to TRBJ2-1, with 9 nucleotides matching TRBD2. The junction had 6 bases not matched to a gene; V was cut back by 3 bases and J by 0 bases. CDR1 and CDR2 (germline): LNHDA, SQIVND (reference sequence). The CDR3 runs 17 residues. This CDR3 is CASSMMGLASSYNEQFF. Written as DNA, the CDR3 is TGTGCCAGTAGTATGATGGGACTAGCAAGCTCCTACAATGAGCAGTTCTTC. Full variable domain (outside the CDR3, taken from reference TRBV19 and TRBJ2-1): DGGITQSPKYLFRKEGQNVTLSCEQNLNHDAMYWYRQDPGQGLRLIYYSQIVNDFQKGDIAEGYSVSREKKESFPLTVTSAQKNPTAFYLCASSMMGLASSYNEQFFGPGTRLTVL.

The chain joins TRBV7-2 to TRBJ2-7, with 13 bases that match TRBD2. Trimming took 5 bases from V and 3 from J; bases not matched to a gene: 7. The CDR3 is 16 amino acids. Per the germline V gene, CDR1 is SGHTA and CDR2 is FQGNSA. As DNA, the CDR3 is TGTGCCAGCAGCCCAAGGGGACTAGCGGGAAACTACGAGCAGTACTTC. This gives the protein CASSPRGLAGNYEQYF.

V is TRBV30 and J is TRBJ1-2; no clear D. V was trimmed by 0 bases and J by 5 bases, leaving 13 bases between them. The CDR3 runs 14 residues. CDR1 and CDR2 from the germline V gene are GTSNPN and SVGIG (reference sequence). This chain's CDR3 is CAWSVPTTRYGYTF. DNA of the CDR3: TGTGCCTGGAGTGTACCGACGACTAGGTATGGCTACACCTTC. Together with reference TRBV30 and TRBJ1-2, the CDR3 gives the full variable domain: SQTIHQWPATLVQPVGSPLSLECTVEGTSNPNLYWYRQAAGRGLQLLFYSVGIGQISSEVPQNLSASRPQDRQFILSSKKLLLSDSGFYLCAWSVPTTRYGYTFGSGTRLTVV.

This chain connects TRBV7-3 to TRBJ2-3; TRBD2 agrees at 11 bases. The CDR3 spans 17 residues. Germline CDR1 is SGHTA and CDR2 is FQGTGA. V lost 2 bases and J lost 5; bases outside the gene matches: 9. CDR3 residues: CASSLLGLAGGGDTQYF. The CDR3 nucleotides are TGTGCCAGCAGCTTATTAGGGCTAGCGGGAGGTGGAGATACGCAGTATTTT.

The genes are TRBV24-1 and TRBJ1-5; D perhaps matches TRBD1 (5 bases). Germline CDR1 reads KGHDR; CDR2 reads SFDVKD. Deletions cut 9 bases from V and 5 bases from J, with 19 bases between. This CDR3 region has 15 residues. This CDR3 reads CATFSGRGGDQPQHF. The CDR3 bases are TGTGCCACCTTTAGCGGGCGAGGAGGGGATCAGCCCCAGCATTTT.

The chain combines TRBV7-3 with TRBJ2-3; D is unclear. V lost 5 bases, J lost 7 bases, and 7 bases lay in between. Germline CDR1 reads SGHTA; CDR2 reads FQGTGA. The CDR3 runs to 11 residues. For the CDR3, the DNA is TGTGCCAGCAGCATTACTCATACGCAGTATTTT. Translating gives CASSITHTQYF.

This rearrangement joins TRBV5-1 to TRBJ2-7; TRBD2 matches at 10 bases. The junction had 6 bases not matched to a gene; V was cut back by 2 bases and J by 7 bases. CDR1 is SGHRS and CDR2 is YFSETQ in the germline V gene. The CDR3 runs to 14 residues. CDR3: CASSFELAGVEQYF. For the CDR3, the DNA is TGCGCCAGCAGCTTCGAGCTAGCGGGAGTTGAGCAGTACTTC.

The chain couples TRBV6-5 to TRBJ2-2; TRBD2 matches 12 bases. The CDR3 consists of 16 residues. Germline V lookup: CDR1 MNHEY, CDR2 SVGAGI. Trimming at V came to 3 bases and at J to 4 bases, leaving 3 bases not matched to a gene. CDR3 in amino acids: CASSYLAGGPTGELFF. In DNA form, the CDR3 reads TGTGCCAGCAGTTATCTAGCGGGAGGGCCCACCGGGGAGCTGTTTTTT.

The CDR3 here is CASSHRAQGGETQYF. CDR3 nucleotide sequence: TGTGCCAGCAGTCATAGGGCCCAGGGAGGCGAGACCCAGTACTTC. This rearrangement joins TRBV6-5 to TRBJ2-5, with a weak D call TRBD2 (6 bases). This CDR3 spans 15 amino acids. V shed 5 bases and J shed 5 bases, with 18 bases lying between them. CDR1 is MNHEY and CDR2 is SVGAGI in the germline V gene.